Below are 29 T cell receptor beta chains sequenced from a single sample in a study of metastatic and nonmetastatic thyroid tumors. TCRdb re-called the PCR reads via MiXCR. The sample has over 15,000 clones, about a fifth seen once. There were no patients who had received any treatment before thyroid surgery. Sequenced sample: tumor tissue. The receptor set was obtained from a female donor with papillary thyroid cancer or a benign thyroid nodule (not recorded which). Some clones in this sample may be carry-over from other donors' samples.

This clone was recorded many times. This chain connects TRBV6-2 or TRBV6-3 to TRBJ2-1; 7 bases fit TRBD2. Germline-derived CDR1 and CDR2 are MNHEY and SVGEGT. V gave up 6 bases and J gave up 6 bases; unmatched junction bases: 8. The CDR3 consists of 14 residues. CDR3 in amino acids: CASSLSGESNEQFF. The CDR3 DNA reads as TGTGCCAGCAGCCTCAGCGGGGAGAGCAATGAGCAGTTCTTC.

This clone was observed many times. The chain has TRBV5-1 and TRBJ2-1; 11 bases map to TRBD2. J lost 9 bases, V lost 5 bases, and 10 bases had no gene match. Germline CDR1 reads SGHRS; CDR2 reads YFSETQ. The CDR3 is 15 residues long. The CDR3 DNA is TGCGCCAGCAGTCAATCTAGCGGGAGGTCGGTTGAGCAGTTCTTC. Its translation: CASSQSSGRSVEQFF.

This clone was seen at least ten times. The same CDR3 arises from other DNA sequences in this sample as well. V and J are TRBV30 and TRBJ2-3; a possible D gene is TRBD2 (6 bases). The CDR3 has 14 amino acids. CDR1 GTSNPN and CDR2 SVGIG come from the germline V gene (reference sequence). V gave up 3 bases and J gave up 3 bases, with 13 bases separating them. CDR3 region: CAWSGGAGTDTQYF. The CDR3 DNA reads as TGTGCCTGGAGCGGGGGAGCGGGTACAGATACGCAGTATTTT.

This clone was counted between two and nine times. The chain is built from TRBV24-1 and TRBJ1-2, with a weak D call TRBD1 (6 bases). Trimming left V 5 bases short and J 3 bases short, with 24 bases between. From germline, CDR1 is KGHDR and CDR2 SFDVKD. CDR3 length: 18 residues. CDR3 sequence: CATSVRGTPLFLDYGYTF. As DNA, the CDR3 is TGTGCCACCAGTGTGAGAGGGACACCTTTGTTTCTTGACTATGGCTACACCTTC.

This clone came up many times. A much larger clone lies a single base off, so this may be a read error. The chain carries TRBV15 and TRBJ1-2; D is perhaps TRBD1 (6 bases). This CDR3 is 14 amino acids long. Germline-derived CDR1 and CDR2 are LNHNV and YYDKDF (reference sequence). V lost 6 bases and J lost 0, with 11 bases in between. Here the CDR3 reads CATRGTRANYGYTF. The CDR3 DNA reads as TGTGCCACCAGGGGGACAAGGGCTAACTATGGCTACACCTTC.

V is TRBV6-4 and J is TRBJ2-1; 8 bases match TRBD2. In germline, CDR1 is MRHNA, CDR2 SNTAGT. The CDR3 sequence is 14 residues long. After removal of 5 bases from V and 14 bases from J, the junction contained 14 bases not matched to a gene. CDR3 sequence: CASSYAVGSGGEFF. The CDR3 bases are TGTGCCAGCAGTTACGCTGTAGGTTCGGGGGGGGAGTTCTTC.

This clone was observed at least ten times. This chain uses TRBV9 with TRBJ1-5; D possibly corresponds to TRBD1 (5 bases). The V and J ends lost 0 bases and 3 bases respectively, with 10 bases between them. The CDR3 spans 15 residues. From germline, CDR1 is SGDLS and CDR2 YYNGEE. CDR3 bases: TGTGCCAGCAGCGTAGGCGGACAAAACAATCAGCCCCAGCATTTT. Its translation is CASSVGGQNNQPQHF.

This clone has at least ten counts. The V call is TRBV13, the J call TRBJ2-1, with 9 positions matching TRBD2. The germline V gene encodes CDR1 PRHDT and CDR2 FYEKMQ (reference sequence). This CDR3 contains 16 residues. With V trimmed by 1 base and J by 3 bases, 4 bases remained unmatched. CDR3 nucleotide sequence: TGTGCCAGCAGCTTAGAACTAGCGGGTAACTACAATGAGCAGTTCTTC. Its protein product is CASSLELAGNYNEQFF.

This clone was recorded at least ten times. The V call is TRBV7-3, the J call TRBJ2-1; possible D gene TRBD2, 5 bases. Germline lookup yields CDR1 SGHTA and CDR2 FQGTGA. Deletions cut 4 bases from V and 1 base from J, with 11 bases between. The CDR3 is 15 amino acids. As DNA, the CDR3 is TGTGCCAGCAGCTCTTATAGCGCATCCTACAATGAGCAGTTCTTC. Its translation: CASSSYSASYNEQFF. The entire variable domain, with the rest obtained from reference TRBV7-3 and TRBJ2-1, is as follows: GAGVSQTPSNKVTEKGKYVELRCDPISGHTALYWYRQSLGQGPEFLIYFQGTGAADDSGLPNDRFFAVRPEGSVSTLKIQRTERGDSAVYLCASSSYSASYNEQFFGPGTRLTVL.

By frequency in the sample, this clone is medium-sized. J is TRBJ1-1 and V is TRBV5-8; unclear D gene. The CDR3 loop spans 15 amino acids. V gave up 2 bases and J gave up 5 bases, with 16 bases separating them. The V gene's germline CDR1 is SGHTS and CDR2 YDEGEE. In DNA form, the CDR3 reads TGTGCCAGCAGCTTCTCATCGCTTCGGGGAACTGAAGCTTTCTTT. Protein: CASSFSSLRGTEAFF.

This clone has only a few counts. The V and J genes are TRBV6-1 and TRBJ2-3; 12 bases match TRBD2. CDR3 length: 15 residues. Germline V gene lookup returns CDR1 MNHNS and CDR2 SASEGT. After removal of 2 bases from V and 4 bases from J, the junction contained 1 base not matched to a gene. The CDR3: CASSELAGGPDTQYF. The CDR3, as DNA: TGTGCCAGCAGTGAACTAGCGGGGGGGCCAGATACGCAGTATTTT.

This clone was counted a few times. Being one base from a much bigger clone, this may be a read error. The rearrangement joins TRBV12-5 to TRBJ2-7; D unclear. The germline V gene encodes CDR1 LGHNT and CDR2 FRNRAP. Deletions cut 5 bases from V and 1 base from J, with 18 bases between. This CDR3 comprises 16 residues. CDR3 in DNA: TGTGCTAGTGGTCTGTCTCAACCGGGCAGATCCTACGAGCAGTACTTC. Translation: CASGLSQPGRSYEQYF.

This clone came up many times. The CDR3 DNA sequence: TGTGCCAGTAGTTCGTGGAGGCAGATTAATTCACCCCTCCACTTT. It is translated as CASSSWRQINSPLHF. This rearrangement joins TRBV19 to TRBJ1-6; D call uncertain. Trimming removed 5 bases at V and 6 bases at J, with 14 bases between. This CDR3 has 15 residues. From germline, CDR1 is LNHDA and CDR2 SQIVND (reference sequence). The whole variable domain, remainder taken from reference TRBV19 and TRBJ1-6, is DGGITQSPKYLFRKEGQNVTLSCEQNLNHDAMYWYRQDPGQGLRLIYYSQIVNDFQKGDIAEGYSVSREKKESFPLTVTSAQKNPTAFYLCASSSWRQINSPLHFGNGTRLTVT.

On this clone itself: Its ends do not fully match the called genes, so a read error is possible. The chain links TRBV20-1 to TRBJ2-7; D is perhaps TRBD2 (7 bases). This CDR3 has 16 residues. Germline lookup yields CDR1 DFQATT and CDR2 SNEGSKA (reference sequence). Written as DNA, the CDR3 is TGCAGTTCTAGCCTCGGGGGGCGGGGCCCCTCCTACGAGCAGTACTTC. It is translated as CSSSLGGRGPSYEQYF.

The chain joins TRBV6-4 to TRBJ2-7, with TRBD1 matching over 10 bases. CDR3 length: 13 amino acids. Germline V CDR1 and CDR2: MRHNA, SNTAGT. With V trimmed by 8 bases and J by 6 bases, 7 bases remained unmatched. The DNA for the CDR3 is TGTGCCAGCGGTGGGACAGGGGAGGTCGAGCAGTACTTC. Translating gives CASGGTGEVEQYF.

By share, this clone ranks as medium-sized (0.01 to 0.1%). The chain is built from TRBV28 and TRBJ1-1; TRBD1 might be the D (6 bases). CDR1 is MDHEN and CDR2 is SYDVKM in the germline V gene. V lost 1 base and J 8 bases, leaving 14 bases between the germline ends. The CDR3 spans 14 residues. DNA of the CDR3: TGTGCCAGCAGTTTATTTCGGGACGGGGGCGAAGCTTTCTTT. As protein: CASSLFRDGGEAFF. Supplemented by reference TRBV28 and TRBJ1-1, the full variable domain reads DVKVTQSSRYLVKRTGEKVFLECVQDMDHENMFWYRQDPGLGLRLIYFSYDVKMKEKGDIPEGYSVSREKKERFSLILESASTNQTSMYLCASSLFRDGGEAFFGQGTRLTVV.

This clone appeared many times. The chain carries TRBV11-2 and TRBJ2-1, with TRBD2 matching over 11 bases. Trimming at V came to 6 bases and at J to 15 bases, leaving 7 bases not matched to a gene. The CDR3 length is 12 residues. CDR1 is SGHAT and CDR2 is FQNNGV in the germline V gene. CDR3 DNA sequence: TGTGCCAGCAGAAATAGCGGGAGGGGACCGTTCTTC. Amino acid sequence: CASRNSGRGPFF. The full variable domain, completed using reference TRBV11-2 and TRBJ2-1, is EAGVAQSPRYKIIEKRQSVAFWCNPISGHATLYWYQQILGQGPKLLIQFQNNGVVDDSQLPKDRFSAERLKGVDSTLKIQPAKLEDSAVYLCASRNSGRGPFFGPGTRLTVL.

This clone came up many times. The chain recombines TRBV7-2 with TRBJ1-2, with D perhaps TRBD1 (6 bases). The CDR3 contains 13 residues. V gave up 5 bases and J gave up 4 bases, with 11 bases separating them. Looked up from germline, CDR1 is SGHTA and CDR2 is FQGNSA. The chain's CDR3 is CASSRRGAYGYTF. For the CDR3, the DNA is TGTGCCAGCAGCCGTAGGGGGGCCTATGGCTACACCTTC.

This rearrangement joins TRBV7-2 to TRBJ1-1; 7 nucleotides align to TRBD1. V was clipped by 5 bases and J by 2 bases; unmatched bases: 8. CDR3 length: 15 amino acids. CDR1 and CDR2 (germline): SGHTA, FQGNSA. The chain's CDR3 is CASSPPTGSNTEAFF. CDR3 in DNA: TGTGCCAGCAGCCCCCCGACAGGGTCCAACACTGAAGCTTTCTTT.

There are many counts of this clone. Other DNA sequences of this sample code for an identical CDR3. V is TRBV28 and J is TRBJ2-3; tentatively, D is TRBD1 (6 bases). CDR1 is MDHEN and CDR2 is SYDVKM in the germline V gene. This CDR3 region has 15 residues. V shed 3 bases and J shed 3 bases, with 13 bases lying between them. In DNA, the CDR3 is TGTGCCAGCAGTTTGACTCAGGGGTGGACAGATACGCAGTATTTT. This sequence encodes CASSLTQGWTDTQYF.

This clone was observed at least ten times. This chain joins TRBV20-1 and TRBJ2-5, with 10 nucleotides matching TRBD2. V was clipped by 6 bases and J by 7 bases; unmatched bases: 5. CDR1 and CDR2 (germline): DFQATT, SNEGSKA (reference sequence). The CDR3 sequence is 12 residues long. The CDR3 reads CSAHSGRLTQYF. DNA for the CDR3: TGCAGTGCCCATAGCGGGAGGTTGACCCAGTACTTC.

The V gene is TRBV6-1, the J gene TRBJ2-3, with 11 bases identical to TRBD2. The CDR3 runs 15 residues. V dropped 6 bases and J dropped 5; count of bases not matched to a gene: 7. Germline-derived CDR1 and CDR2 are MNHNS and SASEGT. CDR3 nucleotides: TGTGCCAGCAGAGTAGCGGGAGGGCCGGAAGATACGCAGTATTTT. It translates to CASRVAGGPEDTQYF.

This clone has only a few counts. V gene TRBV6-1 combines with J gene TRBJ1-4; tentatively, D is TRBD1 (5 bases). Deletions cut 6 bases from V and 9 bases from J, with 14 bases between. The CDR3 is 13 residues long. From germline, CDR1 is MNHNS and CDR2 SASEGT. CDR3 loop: CASSEGIQQKLFF. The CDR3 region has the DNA TGTGCCAGCAGCGAGGGGATACAGCAAAAACTGTTTTTT.

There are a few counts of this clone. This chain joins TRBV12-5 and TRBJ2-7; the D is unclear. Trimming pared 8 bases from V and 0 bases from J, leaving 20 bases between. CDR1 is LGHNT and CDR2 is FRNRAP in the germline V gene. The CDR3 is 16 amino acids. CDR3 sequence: CASFLSQPGSSYEQYF. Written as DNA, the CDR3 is TGTGCTAGTTTTTTGTCTCAACCGGGCAGCTCCTACGAGCAGTACTTC.

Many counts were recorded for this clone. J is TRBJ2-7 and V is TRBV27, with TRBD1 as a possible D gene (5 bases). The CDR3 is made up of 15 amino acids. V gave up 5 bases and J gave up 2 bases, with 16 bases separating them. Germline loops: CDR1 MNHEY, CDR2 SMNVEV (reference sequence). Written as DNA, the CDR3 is TGTGCCAGCAGTACCCTAAGGACACTACCCTACGAGCAGTACTTC. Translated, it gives CASSTLRTLPYEQYF.

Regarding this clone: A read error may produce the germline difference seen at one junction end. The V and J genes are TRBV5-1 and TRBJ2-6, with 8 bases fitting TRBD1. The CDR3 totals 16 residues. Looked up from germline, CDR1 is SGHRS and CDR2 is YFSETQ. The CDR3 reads CASSGTGYSGAKVLTF. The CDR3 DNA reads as TGCGCCAGCAGCGGGACAGGATACTCTGGGGCCAAAGTCCTGACTTTC.

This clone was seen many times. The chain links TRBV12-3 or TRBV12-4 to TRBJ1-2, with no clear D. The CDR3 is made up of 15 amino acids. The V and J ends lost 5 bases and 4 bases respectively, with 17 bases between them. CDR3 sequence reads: CASSPLGKGSYGYTF. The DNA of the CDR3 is TGTGCCAGCAGTCCCCTGGGGAAAGGGTCCTATGGCTACACCTTC.

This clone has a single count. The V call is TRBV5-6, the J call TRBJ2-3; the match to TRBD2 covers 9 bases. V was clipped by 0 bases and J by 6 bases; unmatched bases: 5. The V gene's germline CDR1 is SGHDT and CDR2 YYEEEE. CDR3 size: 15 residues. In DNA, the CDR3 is TGTGCCAGCAGCTTGGGGGCGGGAGGGCCTGATACGCAGTATTTT. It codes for CASSLGAGGPDTQYF.

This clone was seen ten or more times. The CDR3 sequence: CASGLPQGEGINEQYF. The CDR3 nucleotides read TGTGCTAGTGGTTTGCCACAGGGGGAGGGGATTAACGAGCAGTACTTC. The rearrangement joins TRBV12-5 to TRBJ2-7; D is possibly TRBD1 (8 bases). The CDR3 is 16 amino acids. Germline V gene data show CDR1 as LGHNT and CDR2 as FRNRAP. The germline V and J ends were trimmed by 2 bases and 5 bases, with 19 bases remaining between them.